These T cell receptor beta chains were read from a single sample in a study of Ad26.COV2.S vaccination and SARS-CoV-2 variants. The repertoire was sequenced with immunoSEQ multiplex PCR; TCRdb's copy has only in-frame clones and lacks some. Of fewer than 600,000 clones listed, 80% to 90% are singletons. The source material was peripheral blood, sampled in a trial of Ad26.COV2.S vaccine versus placebo. All receptors come from a person aged 18 to 65 who received the Ad26.COV2.S COVID-19 vaccine or a placebo. The CDR3 runs from the conserved cysteine through the conserved F or W. Each record gives: clone size, J gene, V gene, D gene, CDR3 protein, CDR3 DNA. A D gene is named only where the DNA matches it firmly. Part of the rows lack a size; the others show once, few, many or a class for expanded clones.

abundance: NA; j_gene: TRBJ2-1; v_gene: TRBV11-2; d_gene: NA; CDR3aa: CASSLPTSLVNEQFF; CDR3nt: TGTGCCAGCAGCTTACCGACAAGTCTAGTCAATGAGCAGTTCTTC
abundance: NA; j_gene: TRBJ1-2; v_gene: TRBV29-1; d_gene: TRBD1; CDR3aa: CSVTGTGGLYGYTF; CDR3nt: TGCAGCGTCACCGGGACAGGAGGCCTCTATGGCTACACCTTC
abundance: once; j_gene: TRBJ2-1; v_gene: TRBV6-1; d_gene: NA; CDR3aa: CASSEAGGPSHEQFF; CDR3nt: TGTGCCAGCAGTGAAGCGGGAGGCCCTTCCCATGAGCAGTTCTTC
abundance: NA; j_gene: TRBJ1-5; v_gene: TRBV2; d_gene: NA; CDR3aa: CASSEQGNQPQHF; CDR3nt: TGTGCCAGCAGTGAACAGGGGAATCAGCCCCAGCATTTT
abundance: NA; j_gene: TRBJ2-1; v_gene: TRBV19; d_gene: TRBD2; CDR3aa: CASNIAGGSYNEQFF; CDR3nt: TGTGCCAGCAATATAGCGGGCGGCTCCTACAATGAGCAGTTCTTC
abundance: NA; j_gene: TRBJ2-7; v_gene: TRBV9; d_gene: NA; CDR3aa: CASSAGGDRMYEQYF; CDR3nt: TGTGCCAGCAGCGCCGGGGGGGACAGAATGTACGAGCAGTACTTC
abundance: NA; j_gene: TRBJ2-1; v_gene: TRBV4-1; d_gene: NA; CDR3aa: CASSQAVWNNEQFF; CDR3nt: TGCGCCAGCAGTCAGGCAGTCTGGAACAATGAGCAGTTCTTC
abundance: NA; j_gene: TRBJ1-1; v_gene: TRBV15; d_gene: NA; CDR3aa: CATSRKRNAPGRLNTEAFF; CDR3nt: TGTGCCACCAGCAGAAAACGAAACGCCCCGGGAAGACTGAACACTGAAGCTTTCTTT
abundance: NA; j_gene: TRBJ1-2; v_gene: TRBV5-5; d_gene: NA; CDR3aa: CASSLGWWAGVSDGYTF; CDR3nt: TGTGCCAGCAGCTTGGGTTGGTGGGCAGGAGTATCGGATGGCTACACCTTC
abundance: NA; j_gene: TRBJ2-5; v_gene: TRBV5-8; d_gene: TRBD2; CDR3aa: CASSLVGRGGAAETQYF; CDR3nt: TGTGCCAGCAGCTTGGTGGGGCGCGGGGGGGCCGCCGAGACCCAGTACTTC
abundance: NA; j_gene: TRBJ1-4; v_gene: TRBV5-1; d_gene: NA; CDR3aa: CASSSPGNEKLFF; CDR3nt: TGCGCCAGCAGCTCCCCGGGTAATGAAAAACTGTTTTTT
abundance: NA; j_gene: TRBJ1-5; v_gene: TRBV7-2; d_gene: NA; CDR3aa: CASSYGPNNQPQHF; CDR3nt: TGTGCCAGCAGCTATGGGCCCAACAATCAGCCCCAGCATTTT
abundance: NA; j_gene: TRBJ1-3; v_gene: TRBV7-9; d_gene: TRBD1; CDR3aa: CASSSGQGSGRDTIYF; CDR3nt: TGTGCCAGCAGCTCAGGACAGGGGAGCGGTCGAGACACCATATATTTT
abundance: NA; j_gene: TRBJ2-1; v_gene: TRBV28; d_gene: NA; CDR3aa: CASRVSGSYNEQFF; CDR3nt: TGTGCCAGCAGGGTTAGCGGCTCCTACAATGAGCAGTTCTTC
abundance: NA; j_gene: TRBJ2-1; v_gene: TRBV9; d_gene: NA; CDR3aa: CASHGAGNEQFF; CDR3nt: TGTGCCTCGCACGGGGCCGGCAATGAGCAGTTCTTC
abundance: NA; j_gene: TRBJ2-6; v_gene: TRBV19; d_gene: NA; CDR3aa: CASSINFGSGANVLTF; CDR3nt: TGTGCCAGTAGTATAAATTTCGGCTCTGGGGCCAACGTCCTGACTTTC
abundance: NA; j_gene: TRBJ2-2; v_gene: TRBV10-3; d_gene: NA; CDR3aa: CAISRLVGPGELFF; CDR3nt: TGTGCCATCAGTAGACTAGTCGGTCCCGGGGAGCTGTTTTTT
abundance: NA; j_gene: TRBJ2-1; v_gene: TRBV9; d_gene: NA; CDR3aa: CASSVGVSIRYNEQFF; CDR3nt: TGTGCCAGCAGCGTAGGGGTCAGCATACGCTACAATGAGCAGTTCTTC
abundance: NA; j_gene: TRBJ1-1; v_gene: TRBV30; d_gene: NA; CDR3aa: CAWTKAGNTEAFF; CDR3nt: TGTGCCTGGACCAAAGCGGGGAACACTGAAGCTTTCTTT
abundance: NA; j_gene: TRBJ2-7; v_gene: TRBV29-1; d_gene: NA; CDR3aa: CSVGRGGDEQYF; CDR3nt: TGCAGCGTTGGGAGGGGAGGCGACGAGCAGTACTTC
abundance: NA; j_gene: TRBJ2-7; v_gene: TRBV19; d_gene: TRBD2; CDR3aa: CARGLAGCYEQYF; CDR3nt: TGTGCCAGAGGACTAGCGGGCTGCTACGAGCAGTACTTC
abundance: NA; j_gene: TRBJ2-5; v_gene: TRBV7-2; d_gene: TRBD2; CDR3aa: CASSFRAGDGETQYF; CDR3nt: TGTGCCAGCAGCTTCAGGGCGGGAGATGGCGAGACCCAGTACTTC
abundance: NA; j_gene: TRBJ1-1; v_gene: TRBV30; d_gene: NA; CDR3aa: CAWSLTVNTEAFF; CDR3nt: TGTGCCTGGAGTTTGACGGTGAACACTGAAGCTTTCTTT
abundance: NA; j_gene: TRBJ2-2; v_gene: TRBV18; d_gene: NA; CDR3aa: CASSPMGHSNTGELFF; CDR3nt: TGTGCCAGCTCACCGATGGGACATTCGAACACCGGGGAGCTGTTTTTT
abundance: few; j_gene: TRBJ1-2; v_gene: TRBV19; d_gene: NA; CDR3aa: CASSIRENYGYTF; CDR3nt: TGTGCCAGTAGTATAAGGGAAAACTATGGCTACACCTTC